Given below is one TCR beta chain in context. Its antigen is not identified. The germline V gene encodes CDR1 SGHRS and CDR2 YFSETQ. Trimming shortened V by 5 bases and J by 8 bases, and 7 bases separated the two germline ends. The CDR3 length is 11 residues. This table comes from immunoSEQ multiplex PCR, and its TCRdb copy is limited to in-frame clones, with some not included. The data hold roughly 380,000 clones, with more than 75% observed a single time. The treatment: roughly 20 received Ad26.COV2.S at low or high dose, single or two shots; about 5 received placebo; per-sample allocation not given. Sampling took place 63 days after the first vaccine or placebo injection. This sample was included in a study of Ad26.COV2.S vaccination and SARS-CoV-2 variants. Study overall: Participant was drawn from the COV1001 Ad26.COV2.S trial arm. The authors gave Ad26.COV2.S intramuscularly, either once or twice 56 days apart. General study results and limits: Vaccinated and placebo-treated recipients had similar non-spike TCR breadth. Reports say spike-specific CD8+ and CD4+ T cell responses covered substantial breadth after vaccination.

This material consisted of peripheral blood, taken in a trial of Ad26.COV2.S vaccine versus placebo. This receptor was obtained from a person aged 18-60 years who received the Ad26.COV2.S COVID-19 vaccine or a placebo. The chain has TRBV5-1 and TRBJ2-2; unclear D gene. The CDR3 protein is CASSTDGELFF. DNA for the CDR3: TGCGCCAGCAGTACGGATGGGGAGCTGTTTTTT.